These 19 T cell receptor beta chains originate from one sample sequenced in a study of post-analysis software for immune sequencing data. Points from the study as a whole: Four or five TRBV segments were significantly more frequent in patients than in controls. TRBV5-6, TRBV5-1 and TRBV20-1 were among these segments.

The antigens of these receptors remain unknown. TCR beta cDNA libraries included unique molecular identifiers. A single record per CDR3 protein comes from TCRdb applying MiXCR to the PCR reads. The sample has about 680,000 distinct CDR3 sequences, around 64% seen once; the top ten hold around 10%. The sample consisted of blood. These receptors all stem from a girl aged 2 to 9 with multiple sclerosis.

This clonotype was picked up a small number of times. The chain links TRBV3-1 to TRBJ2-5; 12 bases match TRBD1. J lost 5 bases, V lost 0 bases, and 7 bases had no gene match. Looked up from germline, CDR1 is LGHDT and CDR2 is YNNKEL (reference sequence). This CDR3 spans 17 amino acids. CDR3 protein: CASSQEWDRGRLETQYF. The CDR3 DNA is TGTGCCAGCAGCCAAGAGTGGGACAGGGGGCGGCTGGAGACCCAGTACTTC.

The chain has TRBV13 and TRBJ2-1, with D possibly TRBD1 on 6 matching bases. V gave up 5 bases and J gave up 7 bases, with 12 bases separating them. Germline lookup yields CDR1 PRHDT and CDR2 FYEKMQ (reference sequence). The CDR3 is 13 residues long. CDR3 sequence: CASSPRTVNEQFF. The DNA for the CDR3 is TGTGCCAGCAGCCCCCGGACAGTTAATGAGCAGTTCTTC.

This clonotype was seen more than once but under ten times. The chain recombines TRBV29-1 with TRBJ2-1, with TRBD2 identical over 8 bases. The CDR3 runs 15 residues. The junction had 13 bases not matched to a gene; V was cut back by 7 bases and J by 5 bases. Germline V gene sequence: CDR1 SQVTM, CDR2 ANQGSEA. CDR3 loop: CSGRRTGLGHNEQFF. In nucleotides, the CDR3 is TGCAGCGGCAGGCGAACGGGACTAGGACACAATGAGCAGTTCTTC.

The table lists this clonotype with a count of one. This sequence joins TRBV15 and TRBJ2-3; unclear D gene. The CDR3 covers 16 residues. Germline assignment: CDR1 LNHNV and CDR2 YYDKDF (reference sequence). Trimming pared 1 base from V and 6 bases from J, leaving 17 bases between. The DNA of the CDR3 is TGTGCCACCAGCAGAGTCCCGTTTCAGGTGCCGGATACGCAGTATTTT. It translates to CATSRVPFQVPDTQYF.

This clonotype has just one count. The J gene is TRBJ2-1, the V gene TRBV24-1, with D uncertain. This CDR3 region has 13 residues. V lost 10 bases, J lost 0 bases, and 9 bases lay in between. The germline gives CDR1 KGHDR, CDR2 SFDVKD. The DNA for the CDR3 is TGTGCCACGGCGGCCCCCTCCTACAATGAGCAGTTCTTC. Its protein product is CATAAPSYNEQFF.

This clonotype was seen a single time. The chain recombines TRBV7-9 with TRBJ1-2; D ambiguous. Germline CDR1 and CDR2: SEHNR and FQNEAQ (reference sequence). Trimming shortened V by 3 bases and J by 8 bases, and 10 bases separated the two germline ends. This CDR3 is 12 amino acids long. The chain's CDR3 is CASSFGALGYTF. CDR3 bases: TGTGCCAGCAGCTTCGGCGCCCTGGGCTACACCTTC.

The CDR3 DNA follows: TGTGCCAGCAGCTCAACTAGCGGGAGGGGGAGTGAGCAGTTCTTC. Its protein product is CASSSTSGRGSEQFF. V usage is TRBV7-8 and J usage is TRBJ2-1, with 13 bases aligning to TRBD2. The CDR3 length is 15 residues. Germline loops: CDR1 SGHVS, CDR2 FQNEAQ. V lost 4 bases and J lost 9; bases outside the gene matches: 6.

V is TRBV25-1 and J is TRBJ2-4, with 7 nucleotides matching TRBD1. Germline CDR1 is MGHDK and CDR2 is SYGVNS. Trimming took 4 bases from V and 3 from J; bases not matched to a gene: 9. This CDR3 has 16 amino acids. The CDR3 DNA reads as TGTGCCAGCAGTGCCGGGACAGCTAGGGGCAAAAACATTCAGTACTTC. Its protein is CASSAGTARGKNIQYF.

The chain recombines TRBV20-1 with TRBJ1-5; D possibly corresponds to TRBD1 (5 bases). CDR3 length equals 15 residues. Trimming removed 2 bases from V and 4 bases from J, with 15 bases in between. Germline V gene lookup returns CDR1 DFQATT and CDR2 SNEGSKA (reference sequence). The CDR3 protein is CSARLRGRMNQPQHF. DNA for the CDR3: TGCAGTGCTAGACTAAGGGGCAGGATGAATCAGCCCCAGCATTTT.

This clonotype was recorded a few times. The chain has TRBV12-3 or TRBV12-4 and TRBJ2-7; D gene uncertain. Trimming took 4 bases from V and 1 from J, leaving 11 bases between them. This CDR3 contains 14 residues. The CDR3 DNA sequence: TGTGCCAGCAGTTCAAGGACCCTTTCCTACGAGCAGTACTTC. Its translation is CASSSRTLSYEQYF.

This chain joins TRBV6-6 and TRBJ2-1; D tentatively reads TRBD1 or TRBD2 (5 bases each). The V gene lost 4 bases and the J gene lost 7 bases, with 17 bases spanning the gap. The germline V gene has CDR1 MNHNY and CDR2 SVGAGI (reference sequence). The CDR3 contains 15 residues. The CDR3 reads CASSSLGARSNEQFF. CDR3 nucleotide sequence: TGTGCCAGCAGTTCCCTCGGGGCTAGAAGTAATGAGCAGTTCTTC.

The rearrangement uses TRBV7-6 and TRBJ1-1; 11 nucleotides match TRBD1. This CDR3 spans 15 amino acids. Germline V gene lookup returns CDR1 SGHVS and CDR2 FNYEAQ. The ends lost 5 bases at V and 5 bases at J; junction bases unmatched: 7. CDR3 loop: CASSRGTGGFTEAFF. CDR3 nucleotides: TGTGCCAGCAGCCGAGGGACAGGGGGGTTTACTGAAGCTTTCTTT.

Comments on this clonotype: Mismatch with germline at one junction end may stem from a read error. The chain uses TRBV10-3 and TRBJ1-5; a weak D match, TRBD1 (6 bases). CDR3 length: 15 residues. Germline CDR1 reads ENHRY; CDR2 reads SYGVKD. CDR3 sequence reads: CAISESKGGNQPQHF. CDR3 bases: TGTGCCATCAGTGAGTCGAAAGGGGGGAATCAGCCTCAGCATTTT.

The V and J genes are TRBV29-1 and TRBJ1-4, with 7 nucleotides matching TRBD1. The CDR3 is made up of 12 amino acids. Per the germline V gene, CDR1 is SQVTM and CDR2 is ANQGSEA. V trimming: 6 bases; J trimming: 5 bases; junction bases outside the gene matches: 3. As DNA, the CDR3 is TGCAGCGTCGGGACAGAGAATGAAAAACTGTTTTTT. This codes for CSVGTENEKLFF.

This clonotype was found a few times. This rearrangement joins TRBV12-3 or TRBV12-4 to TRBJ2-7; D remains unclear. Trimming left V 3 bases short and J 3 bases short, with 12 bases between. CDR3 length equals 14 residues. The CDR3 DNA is TGTGCCAGCAGTTTTCGATTTAGGAACTACGAGCAGTACTTC. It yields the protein CASSFRFRNYEQYF.

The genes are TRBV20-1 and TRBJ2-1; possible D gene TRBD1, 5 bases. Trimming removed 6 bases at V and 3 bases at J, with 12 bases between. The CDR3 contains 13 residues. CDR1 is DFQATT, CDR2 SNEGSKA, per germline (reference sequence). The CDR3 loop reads CSASSRDYNEQFF. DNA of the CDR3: TGCAGTGCCTCAAGCAGGGACTACAATGAGCAGTTCTTC.

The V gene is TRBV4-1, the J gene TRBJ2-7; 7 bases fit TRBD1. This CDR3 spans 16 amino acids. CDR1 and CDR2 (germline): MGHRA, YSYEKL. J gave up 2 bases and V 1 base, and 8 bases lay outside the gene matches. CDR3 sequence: CASSQGGTAETYEQYF. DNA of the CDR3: TGCGCCAGCAGCCAAGGGGGGACAGCTGAGACCTACGAGCAGTACTTC.

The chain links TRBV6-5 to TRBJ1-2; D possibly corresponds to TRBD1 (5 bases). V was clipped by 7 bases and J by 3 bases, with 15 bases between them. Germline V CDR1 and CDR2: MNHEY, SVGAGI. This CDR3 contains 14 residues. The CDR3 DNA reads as TGTGCCAGCAAGGGTGGGGCCGACGACTATGGCTACACCTTC. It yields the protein CASKGGADDYGYTF.

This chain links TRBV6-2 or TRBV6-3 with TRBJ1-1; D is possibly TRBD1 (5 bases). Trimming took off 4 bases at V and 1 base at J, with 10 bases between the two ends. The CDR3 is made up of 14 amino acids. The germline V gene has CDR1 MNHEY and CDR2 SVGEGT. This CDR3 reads CASSSEGENTEAFF. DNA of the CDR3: TGTGCCAGCAGTTCAGAAGGGGAGAACACTGAAGCTTTCTTT.